This T cell receptor beta chain was retrieved from a study of T cell changes during pregnancy in multiple sclerosis. This CDR3 region has 16 residues. In germline, CDR1 is SQVTM, CDR2 ANQGSEA. The V gene lost 4 bases and the J gene lost 2 bases, with 18 bases spanning the gap. Generated by immunoSEQ multiplex PCR, the TCRdb table keeps only in-frame clones and is missing some. The sample lists 50,000 to 75,000 clones; roughly 93% were seen once. V is TRBV29-1 and J is TRBJ2-1, with a weak D call TRBD1 (5 bases). This receptor was identified in a female donor with multiple sclerosis, enrolled in a pregnancy study. Specimen: CD8+ T cells from peripheral blood mononuclear cells, collected in the third trimester of pregnancy. The CDR3 coding sequence is TGCAGCGTTGCCGGCATCTATGACAGAACCTACAATGAGCAGTTCTTC. Protein: CSVAGIYDRTYNEQFF.